One sample yielded the 7 T cell receptor beta chains listed below, sequenced in a study of T-cell reconstitution after alpha-beta-depleted transplantation in children. Unique molecular identifiers were incorporated when the TCRbeta library was constructed. In TCRdb, the PCR reads were re-called with MiXCR into one record per CDR3 protein. The sample has more than 90,000 distinct CDR3 sequences; around a tenth are singletons. Sample: PBMCs, taken before TCRalphabeta/CD19-depleted stem cell transplant. These receptors were taken from a boy between 2 and 10 years old with acute lymphoblastic leukemia, due to receive a stem cell transplant.

This clonotype was recorded a few times. V and J are TRBV7-8 and TRBJ1-1; no definite D call. V lost 1 base and J 1 base, leaving 7 bases between the germline ends. CDR1 and CDR2 from the germline V gene are SGHVS and FQNEAQ. CDR3 length: 14 amino acids. The CDR3 region is CASSLGHRNTEAFF. In nucleotides, the CDR3 is TGTGCCAGCAGCTTAGGACACCGGAACACTGAAGCTTTCTTT.

This clonotype was detected many times. This chain joins TRBV5-1 and TRBJ2-7; D is unresolved. The length of the CDR3 is 13 residues. Trimming took off 0 bases at V and 7 bases at J, with 11 bases between the two ends. From germline, CDR1 is SGHRS and CDR2 YFSETQ. This CDR3 is CASSLGRFEEQYF. The CDR3 DNA is TGCGCCAGCAGCTTGGGCCGGTTTGAGGAGCAGTACTTC.

The CDR3 here is CASRADRGIPQPQHF. CDR3 DNA sequence: TGTGCCAGCAGAGCAGACAGGGGGATCCCTCAGCCCCAGCATTTT. The chain has TRBV6-2 or TRBV6-3 and TRBJ1-5; 9 positions agree with TRBD1. Losses at the gene ends were 6 bases for V and 6 bases for J; bases not matched to a gene: 9. The CDR3 extends over 15 amino acids. Germline V gene data show CDR1 as MNHEY and CDR2 as SVGEGT.

The V and J genes are TRBV7-6 and TRBJ2-3, with 11 positions matching TRBD2. The germline V gene encodes CDR1 SGHVS and CDR2 FNYEAQ. Unmatched junction bases numbered 9, after V lost 5 bases and J lost 2 bases. The CDR3 contains 17 residues. The CDR3 sequence: CASSGGGTSGHTDTQYF. Written as DNA, the CDR3 is TGTGCCAGCAGCGGCGGGGGGACTAGCGGCCACACAGATACGCAGTATTTT.

This clonotype was found many times. This chain uses TRBV20-1 with TRBJ1-2; D not resolved. CDR3 length: 13 residues. Germline V gene data show CDR1 as DFQATT and CDR2 as SNEGSKA (reference sequence). V shed 0 bases and J shed 2 bases, with 7 bases lying between them. The CDR3 DNA follows: TGCAGTGCTAGAGACGAATCGAACTATGGCTACACCTTC. Amino acid sequence: CSARDESNYGYTF.

J is TRBJ1-5 and V is TRBV19, with TRBD1 as a possible D gene (6 bases). Germline V gives CDR1 LNHDA, CDR2 SQIVND (reference sequence). Trimming cost V 4 bases and J 7 bases, with 17 bases left between them. There are 15 residues in the CDR3. In DNA form, the CDR3 reads TGTGCCAGTAGTAGTACACAGGGACTTCGGCAGCCCCAGCATTTT. It encodes CASSSTQGLRQPQHF.

In this sample, this clonotype turned up a few times. In DNA, the CDR3 is TGTGCCAGTAGACGGTTTGACAGGGATCAGCCCCAGCATTTT. This codes for CASRRFDRDQPQHF. This chain links TRBV19 with TRBJ1-5; 7 bases are shared with TRBD1. CDR1 LNHDA and CDR2 SQIVND come from the germline V gene (reference sequence). V lost 6 bases and J lost 5; bases outside the gene matches: 7. The CDR3 extends over 14 amino acids. The full variable domain, with the rest looked up from reference TRBV19 and TRBJ1-5, is DGGITQSPKYLFRKEGQNVTLSCEQNLNHDAMYWYRQDPGQGLRLIYYSQIVNDFQKGDIAEGYSVSREKKESFPLTVTSAQKNPTAFYLCASRRFDRDQPQHFGDGTRLSIL.